This T cell receptor (beta chain) was sequenced during a study of blood T cells in healthy people across ages. Primed by a sample-barcoded 5' primer and a J-beta primer mix, a second PCR proceeded for about 6 to 11 cycles. Using its own MiXCR run on the 5' RACE reads, TCRdb lists one record per CDR3 protein. The data hold 700,000 to 850,000 distinct CDR3 sequences, with roughly 35% observed a single time. With 3 bases removed from V and 1 base from J, the gap between germline ends came to 19 bases. The CDR3 contains 16 residues. In germline, CDR1 is DFQATT, CDR2 SNEGSKA (reference sequence). Source material: blood. The receptor's source is a man between 18 and 35 years old in good health. This rearrangement joins TRBV20-1 to TRBJ2-7; TRBD2 might be the D (5 bases). DNA of the CDR3: TGCAGTGCTAGCCCCCCTAACGAGGGTTGGTCCTACGAGCAGTACTTC. Encoded protein: CSASPPNEGWSYEQYF.